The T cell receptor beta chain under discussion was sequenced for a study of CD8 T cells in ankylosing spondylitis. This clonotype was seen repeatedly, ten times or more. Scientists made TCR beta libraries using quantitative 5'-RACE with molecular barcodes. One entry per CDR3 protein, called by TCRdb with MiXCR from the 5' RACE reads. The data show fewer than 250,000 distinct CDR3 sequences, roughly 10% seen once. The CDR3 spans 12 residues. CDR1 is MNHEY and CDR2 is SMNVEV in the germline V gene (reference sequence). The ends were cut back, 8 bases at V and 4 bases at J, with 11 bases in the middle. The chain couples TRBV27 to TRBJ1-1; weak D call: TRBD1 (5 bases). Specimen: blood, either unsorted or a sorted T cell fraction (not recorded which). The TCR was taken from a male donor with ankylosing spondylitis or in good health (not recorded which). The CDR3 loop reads CASGPGGTEAFF. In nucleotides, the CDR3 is TGTGCCAGCGGCCCCGGGGGCACTGAAGCTTTCTTT.